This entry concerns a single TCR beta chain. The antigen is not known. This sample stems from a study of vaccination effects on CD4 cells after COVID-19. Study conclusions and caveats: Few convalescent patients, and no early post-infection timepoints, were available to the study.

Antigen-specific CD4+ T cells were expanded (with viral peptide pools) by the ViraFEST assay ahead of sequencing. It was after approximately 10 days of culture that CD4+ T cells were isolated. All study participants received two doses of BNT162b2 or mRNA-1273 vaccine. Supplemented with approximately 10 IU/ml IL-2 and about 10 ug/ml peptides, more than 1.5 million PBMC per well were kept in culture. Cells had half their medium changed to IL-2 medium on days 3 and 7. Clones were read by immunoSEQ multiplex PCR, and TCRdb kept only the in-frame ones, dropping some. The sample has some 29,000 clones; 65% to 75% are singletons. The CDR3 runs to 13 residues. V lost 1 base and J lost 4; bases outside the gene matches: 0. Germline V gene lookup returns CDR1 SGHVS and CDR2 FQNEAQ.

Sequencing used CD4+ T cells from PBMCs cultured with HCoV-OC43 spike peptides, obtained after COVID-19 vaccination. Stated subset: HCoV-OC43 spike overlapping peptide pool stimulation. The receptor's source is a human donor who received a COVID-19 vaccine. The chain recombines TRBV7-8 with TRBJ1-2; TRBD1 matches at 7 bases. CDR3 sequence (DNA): TGTGCCAGCAGCTTAGGACAGGGCTATGGCTACACCTTC. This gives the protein CASSLGQGYGYTF. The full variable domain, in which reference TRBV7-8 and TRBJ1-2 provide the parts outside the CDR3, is GAGVSQSPRYKVAKRGQDVALRCDPISGHVSLFWYQQALGQGPEFLTYFQNEAQLDKSGLPSDRFFAERPEGSVSTLKIQRTQQEDSAVYLCASSLGQGYGYTFGSGTRLTVV.